This T cell receptor beta chain is drawn from a study of blood T cell repertoires in COVID-19. This clone was picked up a small number of times. The protocol was immunoSEQ multiplex PCR, while the TCRdb copy is restricted to in-frame clones and leaves out a portion. The table includes hundreds of thousands of clones, roughly 90% detected once. This receptor was taken from a woman aged 40 to 50 who had recovered from COVID-19. The sequencing input was PBMCs or T cells enriched from blood (not recorded which).

The CDR3 sequence is CASSLNAGEGYEQYF. The CDR3 region has the DNA TGTGCCAGCAGCTTGAACGCGGGAGAAGGATACGAGCAGTACTTC. The rearrangement uses TRBV7-2 and TRBJ2-7; 7 positions agree with TRBD2. The CDR3 is made up of 15 amino acids. Germline V CDR1 and CDR2: SGHTA, FQGNSA. The V gene end was trimmed by 3 bases and the J gene end by 4 bases; junction bases not matched to a gene: 9.